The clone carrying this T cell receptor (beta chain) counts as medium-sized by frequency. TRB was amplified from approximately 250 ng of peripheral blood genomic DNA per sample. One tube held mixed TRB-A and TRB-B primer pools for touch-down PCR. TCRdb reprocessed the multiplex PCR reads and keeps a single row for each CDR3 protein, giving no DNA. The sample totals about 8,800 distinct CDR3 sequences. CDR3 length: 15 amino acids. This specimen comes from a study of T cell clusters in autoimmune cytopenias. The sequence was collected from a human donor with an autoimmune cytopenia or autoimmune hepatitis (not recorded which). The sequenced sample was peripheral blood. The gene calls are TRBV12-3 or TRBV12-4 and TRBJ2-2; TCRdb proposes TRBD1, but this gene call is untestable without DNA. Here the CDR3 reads CASITGTSNTGELFF.